This T cell receptor beta chain was captured by sequencing in a study of blood T cell repertoires in COVID-19. Study-level background: Collection of acute and convalescent COVID-19 samples took place in the United States, Italy and Spain.

Profiling relied on immunoSEQ multiplex PCR, and the TCRdb table lists in-frame clones only, not all of them. The sample has 250,000 to 300,000 clones, about 88% seen once. The sequencing sample was made of peripheral blood. The TCR comes from a man younger than 30 with active or convalescent COVID-19.

The CDR3 DNA sequence: TGTGCCAGCTCACCACCGGCGGGAGTTTCCACAGATACGCAGTATTTT. It yields the protein CASSPPAGVSTDTQYF. The chain has TRBV18 and TRBJ2-3, with 7 nucleotides matching TRBD2. V was pared by 0 bases and J by 2 bases, with 5 bases of the junction left unmatched. The CDR3 has 16 residues. From germline, CDR1 is KGHSH and CDR2 LQKENI.